These 6 T cell receptor beta chains were sequenced from one sample in a study of cytomegalovirus exposure and HLA in healthy donors. The PCR ran on 60 Vbeta and 13 Jbeta primers. TCRdb's copy holds only in-frame clones and misses some; the assay was immunoSEQ multiplex PCR. The table includes approximately 150,000 clones, approximately 80% detected once. Sequencing input: PBMCs. These receptors came from a woman in her 30s in good health and CMV-seropositive.

This clone was counted a single time. The chain links TRBV5-1 to TRBJ2-2; 10 bases agree with TRBD1. The CDR3 covers 18 residues. Germline-derived CDR1 and CDR2 are SGHRS and YFSETQ. Trimming at V came to 0 bases and at J to 3 bases, leaving 8 bases not matched to a gene. CDR3 amino acids: CASSLEVPTGGDTGELFF. In DNA, the CDR3 is TGCGCCAGCAGCTTGGAAGTTCCGACAGGGGGCGACACCGGGGAGCTGTTTTTT.

The rearrangement joins TRBV7-6 to TRBJ2-2; 13 bases are shared with TRBD2. Germline CDR1 SGHVS, CDR2 FNYEAQ. With V trimmed by 5 bases and J by 3 bases, 6 bases remained unmatched. The CDR3 contains 17 residues. The CDR3 nucleotides are TGTGCCAGCAGCCCTCGGACTAGCGGGGGCCACACCGGGGAGCTGTTTTTT. Protein product: CASSPRTSGGHTGELFF. The full variable domain, with the rest looked up from reference TRBV7-6 and TRBJ2-2, is GAGVSQSPRYKVTKRGQDVALRCDPISGHVSLYWYRQALGQGPEFLTYFNYEAQQDKSGLPNDRFSAERPEGSISTLTIQRTEQRDSAMYRCASSPRTSGGHTGELFFGEGSRLTVL.

The V call is TRBV28, the J call TRBJ2-2; 7 positions match TRBD1. CDR1 and CDR2 (germline): MDHEN, SYDVKM. After removal of 6 bases from V and 9 bases from J, the junction contained 4 bases not matched to a gene. The CDR3 totals 12 residues. Here the CDR3 DNA reads TGTGCCAGCAGGACAGGGTCAAGGGAGCTGTTTTTT. This gives the protein CASRTGSRELFF.

This sequence joins TRBV6-5 and TRBJ2-2; 10 bases agree with TRBD1. The CDR3 totals 15 residues. V gave up 4 bases and J gave up 6 bases; unmatched junction bases: 5. The germline V gene has CDR1 MNHEY and CDR2 SVGAGI. CDR3: CASSWDRGMSGELFF. CDR3 nucleotide sequence: TGTGCCAGCAGTTGGGACAGGGGTATGTCCGGGGAGCTGTTTTTT.

In its sample, this clone was seen a few times. The chain has TRBV6-5 and TRBJ2-5, with D unresolved. CDR1 is MNHEY, CDR2 SVGAGI, per germline. This CDR3 comprises 11 residues. V shed 6 bases and J shed 3 bases, with 5 bases lying between them. CDR3 amino acids: CASSREETQYF. The CDR3 DNA reads as TGTGCCAGCAGCCGGGAAGAGACCCAGTACTTC.

The chain combines TRBV19 with TRBJ2-3; TRBD2 might be the D (5 bases). The CDR3 runs to 14 residues. CDR1 is LNHDA and CDR2 is SQIVND in the germline V gene (reference sequence). Trimming shortened V by 4 bases and J by 2 bases, and 10 bases separated the two germline ends. This chain's CDR3 is CASSTTGFTDTQYF. The CDR3 DNA is TGTGCCAGTAGTACGACGGGGTTCACAGATACGCAGTATTTT. The full variable domain, its missing parts supplied by reference TRBV19 and TRBJ2-3, is DGGITQSPKYLFRKEGQNVTLSCEQNLNHDAMYWYRQDPGQGLRLIYYSQIVNDFQKGDIAEGYSVSREKKESFPLTVTSAQKNPTAFYLCASSTTGFTDTQYFGPGTRLTVL.